The rows below give T cell receptor beta chains drawn from one sample of a study of long-term antiretroviral therapy in people with HIV. The assay was immunoSEQ multiplex PCR, and TCRdb's table has in-frame clones only and misses some. The table records 35,000 to 45,000 clones, around 83% of them present only once. Sequencing used unsorted PBMCs, obtained 1 year after starting antiretroviral therapy. These receptors originate from a man between 18 and 29 years old with HIV. Both conserved end residues are part of each CDR3. D genes are given only for firm matches. Size tells how often a clone was seen (once, few, many) or the class of an expanded clone, and some rows leave it out.

d_call j_call clone_size v_call cdr3_aa cdr3_nt
NA TRBJ1-5 few TRBV7-2 CASSLEGGRRPQHF TGTGCCAGCAGCTTAGAGGGCGGGAGGAGGCCCCAGCATTTT
TRBD1 TRBJ2-7 NA TRBV6-1 CASSEGQGAGEQYF TGTGCCAGCAGTGAAGGACAGGGGGCGGGGGAGCAGTACTTC
TRBD1 TRBJ1-2 NA TRBV25-1 CASSAWDGQGANYGYTF TGTGCCAGCAGTGCTTGGGACGGACAGGGCGCTAACTATGGCTACACCTTC
TRBD1 TRBJ2-7 NA TRBV28 CASSYRGYEQYF TGTGCCAGCAGTTACAGGGGCTACGAGCAGTACTTC
NA TRBJ1-1 NA TRBV23-1 CASSHGQMNTEAFF TGCGCCAGCAGTCACGGGCAGATGAACACTGAAGCTTTCTTT
NA TRBJ1-4 NA TRBV9 CASRPGGLANEKLFF TGTGCCAGCCGCCCAGGCGGATTGGCTAATGAAAAACTGTTTTTT
NA TRBJ1-2 NA TRBV11-2 CASSLGATEYGYTF TGTGCCAGCAGCTTAGGGGCGACGGAGTATGGCTACACCTTC
TRBD2 TRBJ2-7 NA TRBV27 CASSSTGLAGGKFYEQYF TGTGCCAGCAGTTCGACCGGACTAGCGGGAGGGAAGTTCTACGAGCAGTACTTC
NA TRBJ2-1 NA TRBV5-4 CASSLETGPWDEQFF TGTGCCAGCAGCTTAGAGACAGGCCCCTGGGATGAGCAGTTCTTC
TRBD1 TRBJ2-7 NA TRBV5-1 CASSEGQGATEEQYF TGCGCCAGCAGCGAAGGACAGGGGGCAACTGAGGAGCAGTACTTC
TRBD1 TRBJ2-7 NA TRBV5-1 CASSPWGGQGGGYEQYF TGCGCCAGCAGCCCCTGGGGGGGACAGGGGGGAGGCTACGAGCAGTACTTC
TRBD1 TRBJ1-2 NA TRBV29-1 CSVDRIVGGLDGYTF TGCAGCGTTGATAGGATCGTAGGGGGCCTTGATGGCTACACCTTC
NA TRBJ1-2 NA TRBV18 CASSLGERAYGYTF TGTGCCAGCTCCCTGGGCGAGAGGGCCTATGGCTACACCTTC
TRBD1 TRBJ2-7 NA TRBV5-1 CASSFGTGSSYEQYF TGCGCCAGCAGCTTCGGGACAGGATCTTCCTACGAGCAGTACTTC
TRBD1 TRBJ1-5 NA TRBV28 CASTVDRGQVGPQHF TGTGCCAGCACTGTGGACAGGGGGCAAGTAGGGCCCCAGCATTTT
NA TRBJ1-1 NA TRBV6-1 CASSPRFLGTEAFF TGTGCCAGCAGTCCACGGTTCTTGGGCACTGAAGCTTTCTTT
TRBD1 TRBJ2-3 NA TRBV7-8 CASSLPGQGKSTDTQYF TGTGCCAGCAGCTTACCGGGACAGGGGAAAAGCACAGATACGCAGTATTTT
NA TRBJ1-2 NA TRBV19 CASSIGPISDYTF TGTGCCAGTAGTATAGGCCCCATTTCGGACTACACCTTC
NA TRBJ2-7 NA TRBV2 CASRGTPYEQYF TGTGCCAGCAGAGGCACCCCCTACGAGCAGTACTTC
NA TRBJ1-2 few TRBV7-2 CASSLEAYGYTF TGTGCCAGCAGCTTGGAGGCCTATGGCTACACCTTC
NA TRBJ2-1 NA TRBV5-6 CASSLDLLGALNEQFF TGTGCCAGCAGCTTGGATCTGCTCGGGGCCTTAAATGAGCAGTTCTTC
NA TRBJ1-3 NA TRBV6-5 CASSYDANSGNTIYF TGTGCCAGCAGTTACGACGCTAACTCTGGAAACACCATATATTTT
TRBD1 TRBJ1-5 NA TRBV27 CASSGTASNQPQHF TGTGCCAGCAGCGGGACAGCAAGCAATCAGCCCCAGCATTTT
NA TRBJ2-7 once TRBV27 CASSASSGEYGYEQYF TGTGCCAGCAGCGCAAGTTCAGGGGAATATGGCTACGAGCAGTACTTC
TRBD2 TRBJ2-1 NA TRBV18 CASSQRGGRENEQFF TGTGCCAGCTCCCAAAGGGGCGGGAGAGAAAATGAGCAGTTCTTC
NA TRBJ2-7 NA TRBV28 CASRFGRPSSYEQYF TGTGCCAGCAGATTCGGACGCCCAAGCTCCTACGAGCAGTACTTC
NA TRBJ2-7 NA TRBV15 CATSRIQGYEQYF TGTGCCACCAGCAGAATACAGGGCTACGAGCAGTACTTC
NA TRBJ1-1 few TRBV10-3 CAISESWDTEAFF TGTGCCATCAGTGAGTCCTGGGATACTGAAGCTTTCTTT
NA TRBJ1-4 NA TRBV4-1 CASRSQGYEKLFF TGCGCCAGCAGGTCACAGGGTTACGAAAAACTGTTTTTT
TRBD1 TRBJ2-1 NA TRBV7-9 CASGVGQGVVNEQFF TGTGCCAGCGGGGTTGGACAGGGAGTGGTGAATGAGCAGTTCTTC
NA TRBJ1-2 NA TRBV9 CASSVERGPERSYGYTF TGTGCCAGCAGCGTAGAACGGGGGCCGGAACGAAGCTATGGCTACACCTTC
NA TRBJ2-1 NA TRBV28 CASSTINEQFF TGTGCCAGCAGTACGATCAATGAGCAGTTCTTC
NA TRBJ1-1 NA TRBV2 CATQPGRNTEAFF TGTGCCACCCAACCTGGGAGGAACACTGAAGCTTTCTTT
NA TRBJ2-3 NA TRBV7-9 CASSFVVDTQYF TGTGCCAGCAGCTTTGTGGTAGATACGCAGTATTTT
NA TRBJ1-1 NA TRBV7-3 CASSSQGRGTEAFF TGTGCCAGCAGCTCCCAGGGCCGGGGCACTGAAGCTTTCTTT
NA TRBJ2-1 NA TRBV4-1 CASSQDTSRGSYNEQFF TGCGCCAGCAGCCAAGATACCAGCCGGGGTTCCTACAATGAGCAGTTCTTC
NA TRBJ1-2 few TRBV19 CASSQRSLNYGYTF TGTGCCAGTAGTCAGAGGTCACTGAACTATGGCTACACCTTC
NA TRBJ2-7 NA TRBV5-6 CASSLRGPYEQYF TGTGCCAGCAGCTTGAGGGGCCCCTACGAGCAGTACTTC
NA TRBJ1-6 once TRBV19 CASESSYNSPLHF TGTGCCAGTGAGAGCTCCTATAATTCACCCCTCCACTTT
NA TRBJ1-1 NA TRBV27 CASSLIDGTTEAFF TGTGCCAGCAGTTTAATTGACGGGACTACTGAAGCTTTCTTT
TRBD2 TRBJ2-3 NA TRBV29-1 CSVEDPSGGAEDTQYF TGCAGCGTTGAAGATCCTAGCGGGGGGGCTGAAGATACGCAGTATTTT
NA TRBJ1-4 NA TRBV27 CASSLFSGRDEKLFF TGTGCCAGCAGTCTTTTCAGCGGTAGGGATGAAAAACTGTTTTTT
TRBD2 TRBJ2-3 NA TRBV9 CASSVLAGETDTQYF TGTGCCAGCAGCGTATTGGCGGGAGAGACAGATACGCAGTATTTT
NA TRBJ2-7 NA TRBV6-1 CASSEGPGLGYEQYF TGTGCCAGCAGTGAAGGCCCCGGGCTGGGGTACGAGCAGTACTTC
TRBD1 TRBJ1-1 NA TRBV25-1 CASSELRTGGYAEAFF TGTGCCAGCAGTGAACTCCGGACAGGGGGATATGCTGAAGCTTTCTTT
NA TRBJ2-1 NA TRBV7-9 CASSPDSTEQFF TGTGCCAGCAGCCCCGACTCAACAGAGCAGTTCTTC
TRBD2 TRBJ2-3 NA TRBV19 CASSAGIQRGAHTQYF TGTGCCAGTAGCGCTGGGATCCAGCGGGGGGCCCATACGCAGTATTTT
NA TRBJ1-4 NA TRBV7-9 CASSLSIGPLEKLFF TGTGCCAGCAGCTTATCTATTGGACCGCTTGAAAAACTGTTTTTT
TRBD1 TRBJ2-7 NA TRBV19 CASSMTGSSYEQYF TGTGCCAGTAGTATGACAGGGAGCTCCTACGAGCAGTACTTC
TRBD1 TRBJ2-2 NA TRBV5-1 CASSLEGTGMNTGELFF TGCGCCAGCAGCTTGGAGGGGACAGGAATGAACACCGGGGAGCTGTTTTTT
NA TRBJ1-1 NA TRBV28 CASVLGGGRHTEAFF TGTGCCAGCGTCCTCGGAGGGGGGCGTCACACTGAAGCTTTCTTT
NA TRBJ1-1 NA TRBV27 CASSFRPARMNTEAFF TGTGCCAGCAGTTTTCGCCCCGCACGGATGAACACTGAAGCTTTCTTT